Only one count was recorded for the clone carrying this T cell receptor (beta chain). Its antigen is unknown. The sample is drawn from a study of OX40 agonist ivuxolimab in advanced cancers. Across the whole study: Ivuxolimab, an antibody that agonizes OX40 (CD134), was administered to the patients. Study outcomes and limitations: Low clonal expansion, among the lowest seen, marked partial responders at 0.1-3.0 mg/kg.

The germline CDR1 and CDR2 sequences are SGHRS and YFSETQ. This CDR3 is 16 amino acids long. With 0 bases clipped from V and 0 bases from J, the junction kept 2 bases outside the gene matches. Sequenced by immunoSEQ multiplex PCR; TCRdb stores in-frame clones only, minus some. The data contain around 79,000 clones, over 75% of them singletons. The receptor's source is an adult with an advanced solid tumor such as melanoma, head and neck, liver or kidney cancer. The V gene is TRBV5-1, the J gene TRBJ1-3; 8 bases map to TRBD1. Source: CD4+ or CD8+ T cells sorted from blood, taken in a trial of the OX40 agonist ivuxolimab. The CDR3 spells CASSLETGGSGNTIYF. The CDR3, as DNA: TGCGCCAGCAGCTTGGAAACAGGGGGCTCTGGAAACACCATATATTTT.